This TCR beta chain stems from a study of blood T cell repertoires in COVID-19. In the study overall: Collection of acute and convalescent COVID-19 samples took place in the United States, Italy and Spain. T cells, B-cell-depleted T cells, or PBMCs supplied cDNA or gDNA.

Germline V gives CDR1 SGHRS, CDR2 YFSETQ. V shed 4 bases and J shed 4 bases, with 17 bases lying between them. The CDR3 runs 15 residues. This clone came up a few times. Profiling relied on immunoSEQ multiplex PCR, and the TCRdb table lists in-frame clones only, not all of them. This sample has around 270,000 clones, with 80% to 90% found just once. The genes are TRBV5-1 and TRBJ1-1; possibly TRBD1 for D (5 bases). Sequencing input: peripheral blood. The sequence derives from a man aged 55-75 years with acute or convalescent COVID-19. The CDR3 is CASSPSSGFGTEAFF. The CDR3 region has the DNA TGCGCCAGCAGCCCTTCTTCAGGGTTCGGCACTGAAGCTTTCTTT.